This T cell receptor (beta chain) was captured by sequencing in a study of blood T cell repertoires in COVID-19 (dated by TCRdb to about 2020). Background on the whole study: Samples covering the acute and convalescent phases of COVID-19 were provided by collaborators in the United States, Italy and Spain. The material from the prospective study consisted of cDNA or gDNA derived from T cells, B-cell-depleted T cells, or PBMCs. The dataset comprised deeply sampled blood TCRbeta repertoires from subjects exposed to, actively infected with, or recovered from COVID-19. The repertoires were released in a freely available public database meant as a resource for research on the immune response to SARS-CoV-2. The samples were drawn from the first 160 participants of the ongoing ImmuneRACE study and from 1,254 subjects provided by 6 global collaborators. The sample metadata nearly always contained a de-identified subject ID, COVID-19 status, age in years and sex. Where available, HLA class I and class II types were obtained from metadata supplied by the sample provider rather than from assay-based typing. The paper as a whole reports these results and caveats: The quantity of clinical and demographic metadata differed by source and by participant and was supplied without curation.

TCRbeta CDR3 regions were amplified from genomic DNA by means of the immunoSEQ Assay, a bias-controlled multiplex PCR. In the original analysis: Nucleated cell counts per sample were estimated from amplification of reference gene primers within the assay. Sequence reads were collapsed and filtered to measure the absolute abundance of every unique TCRbeta CDR3 rearrangement. For each sample, productive Simpson clonality was calculated as the square root of Simpson's diversity index over productive rearrangements. The clones in this table, taken by TCRdb from immuneACCESS, are in-frame only. Not every clone is retained; where verified, under half of the shortfall comes from an unresolved V gene, and the cause of the rest is unknown. V and J calls and clone size are as listed in that table; D and trimming were resolved from the DNA. This sample gives some 320,000 clones in total; approximately 81% of them show up just once. Around 1.9% of the sample is in the top ten clones.

Comments on this clone: Its antigen remains unidentified. Per-base quality was not reported, and no clone a single base away is much larger than it.

Participants in the prospective study were aged roughly 18 to 100 years, lived in 20 to 30 United States geographic areas, and enrolled through a virtual design. To assign participants to cohorts, the prospective study relied on clinical history that participants themselves reported in a screening survey and a study questionnaire. Exposed participants had been in contact, within 2 weeks of entering the study, with a person who had a PCR-confirmed or clinician-diagnosed case of COVID-19. Mobile phlebotomists in the prospective study collected whole blood, serum and a nasopharyngeal or oropharyngeal swab from every participant. Additional blood draws and questionnaires over an approximately 2-month period could optionally be provided by prospective study participants. Before DNA extraction, blood samples from the prospective study were shipped at room temperature or frozen. A distance of 9 bases separates the germline ends of V and J, which lose 0 bases and 0 bases respectively. CDR1 and CDR2, looked up from the germline V gene (reference sequence), are LNHNV and YYDKDF. The CDR3 measures 15 amino acids from cysteine to phenylalanine. CDR3 DNA is the only sequence kept; it has 45 bases, read in frame from the first base.

This clonotype was obtained from a woman in her thirties who had been exposed to COVID-19. Sequencing was done on a sample of PBMCs or T cells enriched from blood (not recorded which). The sequence joins TRBV15 to TRBJ2-7, and the D gene may be TRBD1, 6 bases matching. CDR3 region: CATSRERGSSYEQYF. In nucleotides, the sequence is TGTGCCACCAGCAGAGAGAGGGGGAGCTCCTACGAGCAGTACTTC.